The sequence of this TCR beta chain was determined in a study of control samples from healthy donors and cancer patients. Only in-frame clones appear in the TCRdb table, and some are missing; sequencing was by immunoSEQ multiplex PCR. This sample has 100,000 to 120,000 clones, with more than 75% found just once. V lost 4 bases, J lost 3 bases, and 8 bases lay in between. Germline V gives CDR1 SGHNT, CDR2 YYREEE (reference sequence). The CDR3 runs 12 residues. As concerns this clone: Other DNA sequences in the sample encode the same CDR3.

The source of this sequence is a woman aged 55 to 70 with lung cancer. What was sequenced was PBMCs. The chain links TRBV5-4 to TRBJ2-7; D perhaps matches TRBD1 (5 bases). In nucleotides, the CDR3 is TGTGCCAGCAGCGTAGACAGCTACGAGCAGTACTTC. It yields the protein CASSVDSYEQYF.